Following are 12 T cell receptor beta chains from one sample sequenced in a study of blood T cell repertoires in COVID-19 (dated by TCRdb to about 2020). The library was obtained by the immunoSEQ multiplex PCR assay. As stored in TCRdb, this immuneACCESS dataset retains in-frame rearrangements with V and J assigned. A fraction of the clones does not appear; measured against another copy, unresolved V genes explain less than half of the discrepancy, and the remainder lacks a known reason. The sample table holds approximately 160,000 clones, of which around 80% were seen once. The ten largest clones capture approximately 19% of the sample. The sample consisted of peripheral blood. Receptor source: a woman of 80 years or more with acute or convalescent COVID-19.

The chain couples TRBV29-1 to TRBJ1-1; 8 nucleotides align to TRBD1. The CDR3 covers 12 residues. V shed 6 bases, J shed 5 bases, and the junction held 5 bases outside the gene matches. CDR1 and CDR2 (germline): SQVTM, ANQGSEA. The CDR3 spells CSVDRGGTEAFF. Written as DNA, the CDR3 is TGCAGCGTCGACAGGGGTGGGACTGAAGCTTTCTTT.

The chain is built from TRBV5-1 and TRBJ2-2, with TRBD2 identical over 11 bases. CDR1 SGHRS and CDR2 YFSETQ come from the germline V gene. The CDR3 loop spans 14 amino acids. V was clipped by 7 bases and J by 1 base; unmatched bases: 0. CDR3 loop: CASGLAGNTGELFF. In nucleotides, the CDR3 is TGCGCCAGCGGACTAGCGGGGAACACCGGGGAGCTGTTTTTT.

This clone has only one observation. The chain employs TRBV3-1 (or the pseudogene TRBV3-2) and TRBJ2-5; D may be TRBD2 (5 bases). The ends were cut back, 3 bases at V and 2 bases at J, with 19 bases in the middle. The CDR3 runs 17 residues. Germline V gene data show CDR1 as LGHDT and CDR2 as YNNKEL (reference sequence). The CDR3 loop reads CASSHTNGGYTQETQYF. Here the CDR3 DNA reads TGTGCCAGCAGCCATACCAATGGAGGCTACACACAAGAGACCCAGTACTTC.

This chain connects TRBV3-1 (or the pseudogene TRBV3-2) to TRBJ2-7, with a possible D match to TRBD2 (5 bases). V shed 0 bases and J shed 3 bases, with 9 bases lying between them. CDR1 is LGHDT and CDR2 is YNNKEL in the germline V gene (reference sequence). The CDR3 loop spans 14 amino acids. The CDR3 coding sequence is TGTGCCAGCAGCCAAGATACTCGGGGCTACGAGCAGTACTTC. Translation gives CASSQDTRGYEQYF.

This chain connects TRBV5-4 to TRBJ2-1; 8 nucleotides match TRBD2. CDR1 and CDR2 (germline): SGHNT, YYREEE (reference sequence). J gave up 10 bases and V 6 bases, and 15 bases lay outside the gene matches. This CDR3 has 15 residues. This CDR3 reads CASTPGLGPIGEQFF. The CDR3 DNA reads TGTGCCAGCACCCCGGGACTAGGACCAATTGGAGAGCAGTTCTTC.

The genes are TRBV7-9 and TRBJ2-5; 10 bases line up with TRBD2. The germline V gene has CDR1 SEHNR and CDR2 FQNEAQ (reference sequence). J was trimmed by 2 bases and V by 5 bases; bases with no gene match: 14. This CDR3 spans 18 amino acids. The CDR3 protein is CASSQRERLAGAQETQYF. The CDR3, as DNA: TGTGCCAGCAGCCAAAGAGAAAGGCTAGCGGGAGCTCAAGAGACCCAGTACTTC.

The chain combines TRBV2 with TRBJ1-1; a possible D gene is TRBD1 (6 bases). The CDR3 totals 14 residues. Germline assignment: CDR1 SNHLY and CDR2 FYNNEI. The V end was cut by 9 bases, the J end by 2 bases, with 16 bases between. This chain's CDR3 is CARRNRGANTEAFF. CDR3 DNA sequence: TGTGCCAGAAGGAATCGGGGGGCAAACACTGAAGCTTTCTTT.

The rearrangement uses TRBV6-5 and TRBJ2-5; 7 nucleotides line up with TRBD1. Germline V CDR1 and CDR2: MNHEY, SVGAGI. This CDR3 region has 15 residues. Trimming removed 6 bases from V and 4 bases from J; junction bases left unmatched: 11. The CDR3 is CASSILDRSIETQYF. The CDR3 coding sequence is TGTGCCAGCAGCATTTTGGACAGGTCGATAGAGACCCAGTACTTC.

This clone showed up just once. J is TRBJ2-5 and V is TRBV19; 10 bases map to TRBD1. The V and J ends lost 3 bases and 7 bases, in that order; junction bases with no gene match: 23. The germline V gene has CDR1 LNHDA and CDR2 SQIVND (reference sequence). The CDR3 spans 20 residues. As DNA, the CDR3 is TGTGCCAGTAGTATCGGTTTGTTTGTTCGGGACAGGGGTCCGGGTTGGACCCAGTACTTC. Translated, it gives CASSIGLFVRDRGPGWTQYF.

This clone was seen a few times. The chain has TRBV4-1 and TRBJ2-7, with 10 bases identical to TRBD2. The ends lost 4 bases at V and 4 bases at J; junction bases unmatched: 16. Germline values: CDR1 MGHRA, CDR2 YSYEKL. The CDR3 has 18 residues. The CDR3 sequence is CASSPLGRVLAGLYEQYF. CDR3 bases: TGCGCCAGCAGCCCCTTGGGGAGGGTACTAGCGGGATTATACGAGCAGTACTTC.

The chain carries TRBV7-8 and TRBJ1-5; maybe TRBD1 (6 bases). V dropped 2 bases and J dropped 7 bases, with 15 bases sitting between them. CDR1 is SGHVS, CDR2 FQNEAQ, per germline. The CDR3 is made up of 15 amino acids. The CDR3 coding sequence is TGTGCCAGCAGCTTAATCGGAAGTGGGACACAGCCCCAGCATTTT. Its translation: CASSLIGSGTQPQHF.

The gene calls are TRBV27 and TRBJ2-1; 13 bases line up with TRBD2. The CDR3 covers 15 residues. CDR1 and CDR2 (germline): MNHEY, SMNVEV (reference sequence). Losses at the gene ends were 6 bases for V and 7 bases for J; bases not matched to a gene: 6. CDR3 sequence (DNA): TGTGCCAGCAGGTCGGGACTAGCGGGATCAAATGAGCAGTTCTTC. Its protein is CASRSGLAGSNEQFF.